This TCR beta chain was identified in a study of blood T cells in healthy people across ages. The CDR3 spans 13 residues. Looked up from germline, CDR1 is DFQATT and CDR2 is SNEGSKA (reference sequence). Trimming took 6 bases from V and 2 from J; bases not matched to a gene: 4. PCR was performed a second time for roughly 7 to 11 cycles using a sample-barcoded 5' primer and a J-beta primer mix. Using its own MiXCR run on the 5' RACE reads, TCRdb lists one record per CDR3 protein. The repertoire holds some 1 million distinct CDR3 sequences, 40% to 45% seen once, with under 20% in the top ten. The TCR sequence derives from a woman aged 55-70 years in good health. Input material: blood. The rearrangement links TRBV20-1 to TRBJ2-3, with 8 bases lining up with TRBD2. CDR3 DNA sequence: TGCAGTGCCGGGGGGGATTTCACAGATACGCAGTATTTT. Translation gives CSAGGDFTDTQYF.